The rows below give T cell receptor beta chains drawn from one sample of a study of identical twins. MiXCR, run by TCRdb on the 5' RACE reads, gives a single entry per CDR3 protein. The profile covers approximately 700,000 distinct CDR3 sequences, with 5.5% to 7.5% appearing a single time and roughly 2% taken by the ten largest. Sequencing was performed on naive T cells sorted from blood. Source of these receptors: a man aged 18 to 29 in good health. Each CDR3 is given without its conserved first and last residue. Clone size, where shown, is once, few, many, or a class for clones that have expanded.

v_gene	j_gene	abundance	len	CDR3aa
TRBV29-1	TRBJ1-1	few	11	SPSGGPNTEAF
TRBV28	TRBJ1-6	NA	12	ASTWGGHNSPLH
TRBV6-2/TRBV6-3	TRBJ2-1	few	13	ASSYWAGPNNEQF
TRBV5-1	TRBJ2-7	NA	10	ASAREGYEQY
TRBV5-1	TRBJ2-3	many	10	ASSLYADTQY
TRBV7-9	TRBJ2-1	many	13	ASSLRWGSYNEQF
TRBV18	TRBJ1-1	NA	12	ASSPRGIDTEAF
TRBV20-1	TRBJ2-2	NA	14	SARDPHEDHTGELF
TRBV29-1	TRBJ1-2	many	11	SADRGLDYGYT
TRBV15	TRBJ2-5	many	14	ATSSPERQGGETQY
TRBV12-3/TRBV12-4	TRBJ1-5	NA	13	ASSWDRGMDQPQH
TRBV11-3	TRBJ2-3	NA	13	ASSLSLSGMDTQY
TRBV12-3/TRBV12-4	TRBJ1-3	few	12	ASVLSPSGNTIY
TRBV5-5	TRBJ1-5	few	12	ASSLSIQNQPQH
TRBV20-1	TRBJ2-5	NA	11	SARVGGRETQY
TRBV7-2	TRBJ1-1	few	13	ASSHYRGMNTEAF